The next 31 T cell receptor beta chains were all read from a single sample in a study of T-cell memory formation after mild COVID-19. TCRdb independently ran MiXCR on the 5' RACE reads; one entry per CDR3 protein. The sample carries 550,000 to 700,000 distinct CDR3 sequences, approximately 18% recorded once. The material sequenced was PBMCs or a T cell subset sorted from them (not recorded which). Receptors originate from an adult woman who had mild COVID-19 (a few samples of this study predate the infection). Cell type and time point are not known.

This clonotype occurred a few times. This sequence joins TRBV30 and TRBJ1-1; D is undetermined. Germline-derived CDR1 and CDR2 are GTSNPN and SVGIG (reference sequence). Trimming removed 0 bases from V and 0 bases from J, with 20 bases in between. There are 18 residues in the CDR3. The CDR3 spells CAWSVSVGIRRLNTEAFF. The CDR3 DNA is TGTGCCTGGAGTGTATCGGTTGGGATCCGGAGGTTGAACACTGAAGCTTTCTTT.

This clonotype appeared a few times. V usage is TRBV27 and J usage is TRBJ1-4; the D is unclear. Per the germline V gene, CDR1 is MNHEY and CDR2 is SMNVEV (reference sequence). V lost 3 bases, J lost 10 bases, and 12 bases lay in between. The CDR3 runs 13 residues. The CDR3 DNA reads TGTGCCAGCAGTTTCCCAGGATCTGTAAAACTGTTTTTT. The encoded protein is CASSFPGSVKLFF.

This clonotype has a handful of counts. The chain is built from TRBV9 and TRBJ2-7; D is perhaps TRBD1 (5 bases). CDR3 length: 14 amino acids. V was shortened by 3 bases and J by 3 bases, with 13 bases between the two germline ends. Germline V gene sequence: CDR1 SGDLS, CDR2 YYNGEE. CDR3 sequence: CASSEGMGDYEQYF. CDR3 nucleotide sequence: TGTGCCAGCAGCGAGGGGATGGGCGACTACGAGCAGTACTTC.

This clonotype was observed a few times. The chain links TRBV20-1 to TRBJ1-1; 7 nucleotides line up with TRBD1. The germline gives CDR1 DFQATT, CDR2 SNEGSKA (reference sequence). V shed 5 bases and J 0 bases; nucleotides not matched to a gene: 3. The CDR3 totals 13 residues. The CDR3, as DNA: TGCAGTGCTGAGGACAGGTTGAACACTGAAGCTTTCTTT. It is translated as CSAEDRLNTEAFF.

The chain has TRBV6-2 or TRBV6-3 and TRBJ1-1; the D gene is possibly TRBD1 (5 bases). Germline CDR1 and CDR2: MNHEY and SVGEGT. Trimming stripped 7 bases from V and 5 bases from J, with 23 bases between. This CDR3 has 16 amino acids. The CDR3 nucleotides are TGTGCCAGCAACTTAGTCCCCAGGGTGGTCACAACTGAAGCTTTCTTT. The encoded protein is CASNLVPRVVTTEAFF.

This chain links TRBV10-3 with TRBJ2-3; perhaps TRBD2 as D (6 bases). CDR1 and CDR2 from the germline V gene are ENHRY and SYGVKD. Trimming left V 9 bases short and J 2 bases short, with 15 bases between. This CDR3 has 14 amino acids. CDR3 nucleotides: TGTGCCATTAGCGCGGGGCTGAACACAGATACGCAGTATTTT. As protein: CAISAGLNTDTQYF.

This clonotype was seen only a few times. V gene TRBV4-1 combines with J gene TRBJ2-5; perhaps TRBD1 as D (6 bases). Germline values: CDR1 MGHRA, CDR2 YSYEKL. The CDR3 sequence is 15 residues long. V was cut by 3 bases and J by 4 bases, with 15 bases left in between. The DNA for the CDR3 is TGCGCCAGCAGCCAGTCTGGGGGCGGTGGAGAGACCCAGTACTTC. It encodes CASSQSGGGGETQYF.

V gene TRBV6-5 combines with J gene TRBJ2-6; D remains unclear. Germline loops: CDR1 MNHEY, CDR2 SVGAGI. This CDR3 has 14 amino acids. V was pared by 1 base and J by 2 bases, with 3 bases between. The CDR3: CASSYFAGANVLTF. CDR3 bases: TGTGCCAGCAGTTACTTCGCTGGGGCCAACGTCCTGACTTTC.

V usage is TRBV4-1 and J usage is TRBJ2-3; D not resolved. CDR1 is MGHRA and CDR2 is YSYEKL in the germline V gene. V lost 1 base and J 3 bases, leaving 11 bases between the germline ends. The CDR3 spans 15 residues. The CDR3 DNA is TGCGCCAGCAGCCAAGGTGTCGGCCAGACAGATACGCAGTATTTT. Its translation is CASSQGVGQTDTQYF.

This clonotype has more than one count but fewer than ten. The J gene is TRBJ2-3, the V gene TRBV6-5; 10 bases agree with TRBD2. The CDR3 is made up of 16 amino acids. Unmatched junction bases numbered 11, after V lost 6 bases and J lost 5 bases. The germline CDR1 and CDR2 sequences are MNHEY and SVGAGI. CDR3 in DNA: TGTGCCAGCAGCCCGTTCCTAGCGGGGGCCGGAGATACGCAGTATTTT. Translated: CASSPFLAGAGDTQYF.

This rearrangement joins TRBV10-3 to TRBJ2-3; 11 bases fit TRBD2. CDR1 and CDR2 (germline): ENHRY, SYGVKD. CDR3 length equals 17 residues. The V gene end was trimmed by 3 bases and the J gene end by 2 bases; junction bases not matched to a gene: 7. The CDR3 DNA reads TGTGCCATCAGTGATGGGACTAGCGGAGGGACCACAGATACGCAGTATTTT. Protein product: CAISDGTSGGTTDTQYF.

This clonotype came up a few times. The chain is built from TRBV6-6 and TRBJ2-1; 14 nucleotides line up with TRBD2. Per germline, CDR1 MNHNY and CDR2 SVGAGI (reference sequence). This CDR3 comprises 17 residues. With 8 bases clipped from V and 4 bases from J, the junction kept 10 bases outside the gene matches. CDR3 in amino acids: CASGPPGLAGEYNEQFF. The CDR3 nucleotides are TGTGCCAGCGGGCCTCCGGGACTAGCGGGAGAGTACAATGAGCAGTTCTTC.

V usage is TRBV30 and J usage is TRBJ1-1; D may be TRBD1 (5 bases). The CDR3 runs to 14 residues. Germline-derived CDR1 and CDR2 are GTSNPN and SVGIG (reference sequence). V lost 4 bases and J lost 1, with 13 bases in between. CDR3 nucleotides: TGTGCCTGGACCCCCGCAGGGCCGAACACTGAAGCTTTCTTT. The encoded protein is CAWTPAGPNTEAFF.

CDR3: CAISNSAPAAFSTDTQYF. The CDR3 DNA follows: TGTGCCATCAGTAACTCTGCACCGGCGGCCTTTAGCACAGATACGCAGTATTTT. The chain joins TRBV10-3 to TRBJ2-3; D uncertain. Per the germline V gene, CDR1 is ENHRY and CDR2 is SYGVKD. This CDR3 is 18 amino acids long. The V gene lost 5 bases and the J gene lost 0 bases, with 21 bases spanning the gap.

This clonotype was counted between two and nine times. The chain recombines TRBV10-3 with TRBJ1-1; TRBD1 agrees at 8 bases. The ends lost 7 bases at V and 0 bases at J; junction bases unmatched: 4. There are 14 residues in the CDR3. Germline V lookup: CDR1 ENHRY, CDR2 SYGVKD. The CDR3 spells CAIKDRAMNTEAFF. The CDR3 DNA reads TGTGCCATCAAGGACAGGGCGATGAACACTGAAGCTTTCTTT.

This clonotype was seen more than once but under ten times. The chain employs TRBV24-1 and TRBJ1-2; D gene unclear. From germline, CDR1 is KGHDR and CDR2 SFDVKD. V shed 6 bases and J shed 8 bases, with 18 bases lying between them. This CDR3 contains 14 residues. This CDR3 is CATSSSGYSGGYTF. The CDR3 nucleotides are TGTGCCACCAGTAGTTCGGGCTACTCCGGCGGCTACACCTTC.

This clonotype showed up just a few times. V usage is TRBV20-1 and J usage is TRBJ2-1; TRBD1 is a possible D gene (6 bases). This CDR3 is built from 12 residues. The germline V gene has CDR1 DFQATT and CDR2 SNEGSKA (reference sequence). V was trimmed by 2 bases and J by 10 bases, leaving 12 bases between them. Here the CDR3 DNA reads TGCAGTGCTAGACACAGGGCTTGGGAGCAGTTCTTC. Protein product: CSARHRAWEQFF.

The gene calls are TRBV29-1 and TRBJ2-2; D might be TRBD2 (6 bases). The CDR3 is made up of 15 amino acids. From germline, CDR1 is SQVTM and CDR2 ANQGSEA. The CDR3 region has the DNA TGCTGCGCTTCGGGACTCACTGCGAACACCGGGGAGCTGTTTTTT. Encoded protein: CCASGLTANTGELFF.

This clonotype was seen a few times. The chain carries TRBV7-9 and TRBJ2-7; D not resolved. This CDR3 has 16 amino acids. Between the trimmed V and J ends, which lost 1 base and 4 bases, there was a span of 17 bases. The germline V gene has CDR1 SEHNR and CDR2 FQNEAQ (reference sequence). CDR3 in amino acids: CASSLGLRSGGYEQYF. The CDR3 DNA reads TGTGCCAGCAGCTTAGGTCTTAGATCGGGCGGTTACGAGCAGTACTTC.

This clonotype occurred a few times. V and J are TRBV12-3 or TRBV12-4 and TRBJ2-1; tentatively, D is TRBD1 (5 bases). The CDR3 has 15 amino acids. Trimming took off 5 bases at V and 7 bases at J, with 18 bases between the two ends. Here the CDR3 DNA reads TGTGCCAGCAGTCCGAATCTCCAGGGTCCAAATGAGCAGTTCTTC. Protein product: CASSPNLQGPNEQFF.

The chain has TRBV5-5 and TRBJ1-5; no firm D call. The length of the CDR3 is 16 residues. Trimming took off 2 bases at V and 0 bases at J, with 12 bases between the two ends. Per the germline V gene, CDR1 is SGHKS and CDR2 is YYEKEE (reference sequence). The DNA for the CDR3 is TGTGCCAGCAGCTTTACCACGCATTATAGCAATCAGCCCCAGCATTTT. Its translation: CASSFTTHYSNQPQHF.

This clonotype was found many times. The rearrangement links TRBV19 to TRBJ2-7; D is uncertain. The length of the CDR3 is 14 residues. Germline values: CDR1 LNHDA, CDR2 SQIVND (reference sequence). Trimming pared 4 bases from V and 0 bases from J, leaving 10 bases between. Here the CDR3 reads CASSKPGLSYEQYF. The CDR3, as DNA: TGTGCCAGTAGTAAGCCAGGTCTCTCCTACGAGCAGTACTTC.

This clonotype was picked up many times. This rearrangement joins TRBV6-1 to TRBJ2-3; possible D gene TRBD2, 6 bases. The germline V gene has CDR1 MNHNS and CDR2 SASEGT. CDR3 length: 15 residues. V was clipped by 6 bases and J by 6 bases, with 19 bases between them. The CDR3 protein is CASRGNGGGRDTQYF. The CDR3 nucleotides are TGTGCCAGCAGGGGCAACGGGGGAGGACGTGATACGCAGTATTTT.

V and J are TRBV5-4 and TRBJ2-6, with TRBD1 matching 7 bases. After removal of 0 bases from V and 1 base from J, the junction contained 4 bases not matched to a gene. The germline CDR1 and CDR2 sequences are SGHNT and YYREEE (reference sequence). The CDR3 is made up of 17 amino acids. Here the CDR3 DNA reads TGTGCCAGCAGCTTGGCGCCAGGGGGATCTGGGGCCAACGTCCTGACTTTC. It codes for CASSLAPGGSGANVLTF.

The V gene is TRBV14, the J gene TRBJ2-3; D is uncertain. V shed 1 base and J shed 6 bases, with 14 bases lying between them. The CDR3 runs to 15 residues. Germline V gene lookup returns CDR1 SGHDN and CDR2 FVKESK. CDR3 residues: CASSQGLVLRDTQYF. The CDR3 nucleotides are TGTGCCAGCAGCCAAGGACTGGTCCTGAGGGATACGCAGTATTTT.

This clonotype was found a few times. The rearrangement uses TRBV5-1 and TRBJ2-5; tentative D call: TRBD2 (5 bases). The CDR3 is made up of 15 amino acids. Trimming left V 0 bases short and J 2 bases short, with 11 bases between. Germline assignment: CDR1 SGHRS and CDR2 YFSETQ. The CDR3 sequence: CASSLDGLKQETQYF. CDR3 nucleotides: TGCGCCAGCAGCTTGGATGGACTGAAACAAGAGACCCAGTACTTC.

The chain employs TRBV3-1 and TRBJ1-1, with D possibly matching TRBD1 (6 bases). Looked up from germline, CDR1 is LGHDT and CDR2 is YNNKEL (reference sequence). The V and J ends lost 3 bases and 4 bases respectively, with 12 bases between them. This CDR3 region has 14 residues. Here the CDR3 reads CASSQVQGTTEAFF. CDR3 in DNA: TGTGCCAGCAGCCAGGTACAGGGAACCACTGAAGCTTTCTTT.

The V and J genes are TRBV9 and TRBJ1-2; 9 bases match TRBD1. The V gene end was trimmed by 4 bases and the J gene end by 4 bases; junction bases not matched to a gene: 8. The CDR3 covers 15 residues. Germline V gene data show CDR1 as SGDLS and CDR2 as YYNGEE. CDR3: CASSNTGGLGYGYTF. The CDR3 DNA follows: TGTGCCAGCAGCAACACAGGGGGCTTGGGCTATGGCTACACCTTC.

The sample holds a few counts of this clonotype. The V gene is TRBV9, the J gene TRBJ2-7; D unclear. Germline V gives CDR1 SGDLS, CDR2 YYNGEE. Trimming cost V 4 bases and J 6 bases, with 17 bases left between them. The CDR3 consists of 14 residues. The CDR3 coding sequence is TGTGCCAGCAGCCTACGTGGGGTCGCCTCCGAGCAGTACTTC. It yields the protein CASSLRGVASEQYF.

The chain joins TRBV7-9 to TRBJ1-5; D is unclear. Trimming pared 3 bases from V and 8 bases from J, leaving 5 bases between. Germline V lookup: CDR1 SEHNR, CDR2 FQNEAQ (reference sequence). The CDR3 runs 11 residues. As DNA, the CDR3 is TGTGCCAGCAGCTTGGTTAAGCCCCAGCATTTT. It translates to CASSLVKPQHF.

The chain links TRBV24-1 to TRBJ2-3; TRBD2 matches 8 bases. The CDR3 spans 17 residues. The V gene end was trimmed by 5 bases and the J gene end by 6 bases; junction bases not matched to a gene: 15. From germline, CDR1 is KGHDR and CDR2 SFDVKD. The CDR3 sequence is CATSASVTSAEVDTQYF. The CDR3, as DNA: TGTGCCACCAGTGCCTCCGTGACTAGCGCGGAGGTCGATACGCAGTATTTT.